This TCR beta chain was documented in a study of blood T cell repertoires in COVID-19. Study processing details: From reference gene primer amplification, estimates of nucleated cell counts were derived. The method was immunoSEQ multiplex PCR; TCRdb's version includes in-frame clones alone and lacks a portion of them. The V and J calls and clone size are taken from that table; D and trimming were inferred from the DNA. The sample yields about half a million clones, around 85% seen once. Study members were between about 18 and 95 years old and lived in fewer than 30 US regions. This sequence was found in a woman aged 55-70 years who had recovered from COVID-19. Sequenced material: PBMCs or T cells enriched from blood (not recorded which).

CDR3 protein: CATSSTVNEQFF. The CDR3 DNA reads as TGTGCCACCAGTTCGACAGTAAATGAGCAGTTCTTC. This chain connects TRBV24-1 to TRBJ2-1; weak D call: TRBD1 (5 bases). Germline loops: CDR1 KGHDR, CDR2 SFDVKD. The CDR3 contains 12 residues. V lost 6 bases and J 7 bases, leaving 9 bases between the germline ends.